The source of this TCR beta chain is a study of cytomegalovirus exposure and HLA in healthy donors. Study observations and caveats: As a later analysis revealed, the rate of TCR association differed by HLA locus, with DRB1 most and HLA-C fewest.

As for this clone: As yet, its antigen is unknown.

CDR1 is SNHLY, CDR2 FYNNEI, per germline. Trimming shortened V by 9 bases and J by 0 bases, and 17 bases separated the two germline ends. The CDR3 sequence is 15 residues long. With 60 Vbeta and 13 Jbeta primers, the PCR was carried out. Sequencing was performed with immunoSEQ multiplex PCR; in TCRdb, only in-frame clones are kept and a portion is missing. The sample lists roughly 200,000 clones; about two thirds were seen once. This clonotype originated in a man aged 35 to 55 in good health and CMV-seropositive. Source material: PBMCs. The chain employs TRBV2 and TRBJ1-1, with D perhaps matching TRBD1 (6 bases). The CDR3: CASNTGHLMNTEAFF. CDR3 DNA sequence: TGTGCCAGTAATACGGGACACCTCATGAACACTGAAGCTTTCTTT.